This TCR beta chain was recovered during a study of blood T cell repertoires in COVID-19. As for the study in general: Both acute and convalescent COVID-19 samples were obtained from the United States, Italy and Spain.

Clones were read by immunoSEQ multiplex PCR, and TCRdb kept only the in-frame ones, dropping some. The sample gives hundreds of thousands of clones, approximately 90% of which show up once; around 0.91% is in the top ten. The source of this sequence is a woman aged 40 to 50 who had recovered from COVID-19. The sequencing input was peripheral blood.

CDR3 nucleotide sequence: TGCGCCAGCAGCCACCCGGGACAGGGACGTACCTACGAGCAGTACTTC. It yields the protein CASSHPGQGRTYEQYF. The chain joins TRBV5-1 to TRBJ2-7; 9 positions agree with TRBD1. Germline CDR1 and CDR2: SGHRS and YFSETQ. V lost 4 bases, J lost 2 bases, and 10 bases stayed unmatched. The CDR3 length is 16 residues.